These 25 T cell receptor beta chains were all obtained from the same sample, sequenced in a study of T-cell reconstitution after alpha-beta-depleted transplantation in children. The authors prepared the TCRbeta library with unique molecular identifiers. TCRdb independently ran MiXCR on the PCR reads; one entry per CDR3 protein. The profile covers 450,000 to 550,000 distinct CDR3 sequences, with about an eighth appearing a single time and around 13% taken by the ten largest. Specimen: PBMCs, mostly from graft donor cells, collected 180 days after TCRalphabeta/CD19-depleted stem cell transplant. The origin of the receptors is a female patient between 2 and 10 years old who had a stem cell transplant for aplastic anemia, so the T cells may come from the graft donor.

This clonotype was observed at least ten times. The chain combines TRBV20-1 with TRBJ2-3, with D tentatively TRBD1 or TRBD2 (5 bases each). The V end was cut by 3 bases, the J end by 6 bases, with 16 bases between. The CDR3 sequence is 14 residues long. The germline V gene has CDR1 DFQATT and CDR2 SNEGSKA (reference sequence). CDR3 nucleotides: TGCAGTGCTAGTGGTGGGACCACTCCCGATACGCAGTATTTT. Translation: CSASGGTTPDTQYF.

This clonotype was seen many times. The chain combines TRBV12-3 or TRBV12-4 with TRBJ2-5; possibly TRBD1 for D (6 bases). The ends were cut back, 1 base at V and 6 bases at J, with 12 bases in the middle. This CDR3 is 14 amino acids long. CDR3 protein: CASSLVAGAKTQYF. The DNA for the CDR3 is TGTGCCAGCAGTTTAGTGGCAGGGGCGAAGACCCAGTACTTC.

The V and J genes are TRBV20-1 and TRBJ2-3; the match to TRBD2 covers 10 bases. Germline V CDR1 and CDR2: DFQATT, SNEGSKA (reference sequence). The CDR3 sequence is 13 residues long. V shed 3 bases and J 4 bases; nucleotides not matched to a gene: 1. CDR3 in amino acids: CSASLAGADTQYF. The CDR3, as DNA: TGCAGTGCTAGCCTAGCGGGAGCAGATACGCAGTATTTT.

This clonotype was seen a handful of times. The genes are TRBV4-1 and TRBJ2-1, with D tentatively TRBD1 (6 bases). CDR1 is MGHRA and CDR2 is YSYEKL in the germline V gene. The CDR3 runs to 22 residues. V lost 0 bases and J 0 bases, leaving 27 bases between the germline ends. CDR3 DNA: TGCGCCAGCAGCCAAGATCTATTATTGGACAGCTTCTTCTCGAGCTCCTACAATGAGCAGTTCTTC. Residues: CASSQDLLLDSFFSSSYNEQFF.

This clonotype was seen a handful of times. This chain connects TRBV9 to TRBJ2-1; D is uncertain. Trimming left V 0 bases short and J 9 bases short, with 16 bases between. The CDR3 sequence is 15 residues long. Germline CDR1 is SGDLS and CDR2 is YYNGEE. CDR3 sequence: CASSVARTNFGEQFF. The CDR3 DNA is TGTGCCAGCAGCGTAGCCAGGACGAACTTCGGTGAGCAGTTCTTC.

The sample holds a few counts of this clonotype. This chain's CDR3 is CASSQRDYLSGANVLTF. For the CDR3, the DNA is TGTGCCAGCAGCCAAAGGGACTATCTCTCTGGGGCCAACGTCCTGACTTTC. The rearrangement joins TRBV3-1 to TRBJ2-6; TRBD2 matches 7 bases. The CDR3 length is 17 residues. The trim removed 2 bases at V and 0 bases at J, leaving 4 bases unmatched. Germline CDR1 reads LGHDT; CDR2 reads YNNKEL (reference sequence). Full variable domain (remainder filled in from reference TRBV3-1 and TRBJ2-6): DTAVSQTPKYLVTQMGNDKSIKCEQNLGHDTMYWYKQDSKKFLKIMFSYNNKELIINETVPNRFSPKSPDKAHLNLHINSLELGDSAVYFCASSQRDYLSGANVLTFGAGSRLTVL.

V is TRBV5-3 and J is TRBJ2-5; D call uncertain. TRBV5-3 is treated as an ORF (open reading frame) with a function not yet certain. The CDR3 extends over 12 amino acids. V lost 10 bases to trimming and J lost 3 bases, with 13 bases between them. CDR3 in DNA: TGTGCCCCCCCCCGTGGGGAAGAGACCCAGTACTTC. It encodes CAPPRGEETQYF.

This chain joins TRBV11-2 and TRBJ2-1; the D is unclear. The CDR3 is made up of 16 amino acids. Per germline, CDR1 SGHAT and CDR2 FQNNGV. The V and J ends lost 1 base and 0 bases respectively, with 10 bases between them. Written as DNA, the CDR3 is TGTGCCAGCAGCTTAGTCGGCGCTTCCTCCTACAATGAGCAGTTCTTC. Its translation is CASSLVGASSYNEQFF.

This clonotype was counted many times. The genes are TRBV7-2 and TRBJ2-3; D unresolved. CDR1 and CDR2 (germline): SGHTA, FQGNSA. Trimming pared 2 bases from V and 0 bases from J, leaving 6 bases between. CDR3 length: 14 residues. CDR3 protein: CASSLNPSTDTQYF. The CDR3 DNA follows: TGTGCCAGCAGCTTAAATCCTAGCACAGATACGCAGTATTTT. The full variable domain, its missing parts supplied by reference TRBV7-2 and TRBJ2-3, is GAGVSQSPSNKVTEKGKDVELRCDPISGHTALYWYRQSLGQGLEFLIYFQGNSAPDKSGLPSDRFSAERTGGSVSTLTIQRTQQEDSAVYLCASSLNPSTDTQYFGPGTRLTVL.

This clonotype was counted only a few times. The V call is TRBV7-8, the J call TRBJ1-5, with D perhaps TRBD1 (5 bases). This CDR3 spans 16 amino acids. Trimming removed 4 bases from V and 0 bases from J, with 13 bases in between. Germline CDR1 is SGHVS and CDR2 is FQNEAQ. CDR3 amino acids: CASSYVGGFSNQPQHF. The CDR3 DNA is TGTGCCAGCAGCTACGTTGGGGGATTTAGCAATCAGCCCCAGCATTTT.

The genes are TRBV28 and TRBJ2-1, with D hard to call. The germline CDR1 and CDR2 sequences are MDHEN and SYDVKM. The CDR3 contains 14 residues. V was clipped by 7 bases and J by 5 bases, with 15 bases between them. CDR3: CASTSSLYNNEQFF. In DNA, the CDR3 is TGTGCCAGCACCTCCTCACTATACAACAATGAGCAGTTCTTC.

The CDR3 loop reads CASSSTSGRAAREQFF. CDR3 coding DNA: TGTGCCAGCAGTTCGACTAGCGGGAGGGCCGCGCGTGAGCAGTTCTTC. The chain links TRBV12-3 or TRBV12-4 to TRBJ2-1; the match to TRBD2 covers 14 bases. Losses at the gene ends were 4 bases for V and 9 bases for J; bases not matched to a gene: 8. The CDR3 extends over 16 amino acids.

The chain has TRBV6-1 and TRBJ2-1; D is uncertain. Germline V gene lookup returns CDR1 MNHNS and CDR2 SASEGT. This CDR3 spans 14 amino acids. Trimming removed 6 bases from V and 2 bases from J, with 11 bases in between. CDR3 DNA: TGTGCCAGCAGCAGACGGAGTGCCTACAATGAGCAGTTCTTC. Translation: CASSRRSAYNEQFF.

The V gene is TRBV10-2, the J gene TRBJ2-5; D gene ambiguous. The CDR3 contains 14 residues. V shed 0 bases and J shed 2 bases, with 7 bases lying between them. Germline V gene data show CDR1 as WSHSY and CDR2 as SAAADI. CDR3 region: CASSESNRQETQYF. CDR3 in DNA: TGCGCCAGCAGTGAGTCGAACAGACAAGAGACCCAGTACTTC.

The rearrangement joins TRBV12-3 or TRBV12-4 to TRBJ2-1; the D is unclear. V lost 4 bases to trimming and J lost 0 bases, with 10 bases between them. The CDR3 covers 15 residues. The CDR3 DNA reads as TGTGCCAGCAGTTCAGCGACCGACTCCTACAATGAGCAGTTCTTC. It encodes CASSSATDSYNEQFF.

This clonotype was recorded once. CDR3 region: CASSLAGPLNGEQFF. The CDR3 region has the DNA TGTGCCAGCAGTTTAGCGGGACCCCTAAATGGCGAGCAGTTCTTC. J is TRBJ2-1 and V is TRBV27; possibly TRBD2 for D (6 bases). The CDR3 loop spans 15 amino acids. V lost 2 bases, J lost 10 bases, and 18 bases lay in between. Germline V gives CDR1 MNHEY, CDR2 SMNVEV (reference sequence).

This clonotype has at least ten counts. J is TRBJ2-7 and V is TRBV30; D is unresolved. Germline V CDR1 and CDR2: GTSNPN, SVGIG (reference sequence). The germline V and J ends were trimmed by 4 bases and 0 bases, with 16 bases remaining between them. The CDR3 consists of 15 residues. Here the CDR3 DNA reads TGTGCCTGGAAGAAAAGTGACACTGTCTCCTACGAGCAGTACTTC. It encodes CAWKKSDTVSYEQYF.

This rearrangement joins TRBV28 to TRBJ2-7, with D tentatively TRBD1 (7 bases). The CDR3 spans 16 residues. V was cut by 5 bases and J by 2 bases, with 19 bases left in between. Looked up from germline, CDR1 is MDHEN and CDR2 is SYDVKM. The CDR3 here is CASSTYRGSSAYEQYV. As DNA, the CDR3 is TGTGCCAGCAGTACTTACAGGGGCTCTAGCGCCTACGAGCAGTACGTC.

The V and J genes are TRBV20-1 and TRBJ2-7; 7 positions agree with TRBD2. Germline values: CDR1 DFQATT, CDR2 SNEGSKA (reference sequence). The ends lost 1 base at V and 2 bases at J; junction bases unmatched: 5. The CDR3 totals 14 residues. The CDR3 bases are TGCAGTGCTAGAGTGGCGGGAGAGACCTACGAGCAGTACTTC. This codes for CSARVAGETYEQYF.

Many counts were recorded for this clonotype. This sequence joins TRBV5-6 and TRBJ1-6; TRBD1 agrees at 9 bases. The CDR3 is 17 amino acids. Per germline, CDR1 SGHDT and CDR2 YYEEEE. V shed 0 bases, J shed 6 bases, and the junction held 7 bases outside the gene matches. The CDR3 protein is CASSLDGTGWGNSPLHF. CDR3 nucleotides: TGTGCCAGCAGCTTGGATGGGACAGGGTGGGGTAATTCACCCCTCCACTTT.

This sequence joins TRBV29-1 and TRBJ2-5; D not certain. Germline assignment: CDR1 SQVTM and CDR2 ANQGSEA. Between the trimmed V and J ends, which lost 3 bases and 1 base, there was a span of 6 bases. This CDR3 comprises 12 residues. This CDR3 reads CSVESRQETQYF. CDR3 coding DNA: TGCAGCGTTGAGAGCCGCCAAGAGACCCAGTACTTC. Filled out from reference TRBV29-1 and TRBJ2-5, the complete variable domain reads SAVISQKPSRDICQRGTSLTIQCQVDSQVTMMFWYRQQPGQSLTLIATANQGSEATYESGFVIDKFPISRPNLTFSTLTVSNMSPEDSSIYLCSVESRQETQYFGPGTRLLVL.

This clonotype was counted only a few times. The CDR3 nucleotides read TGTGCCAGCATCCGGGGGACAAACTATAATTCACCCCTCCACTTT. This translates into CASIRGTNYNSPLHF. This rearrangement joins TRBV16 to TRBJ1-6; possibly TRBD1 for D (6 bases). This CDR3 contains 15 residues. Germline lookup yields CDR1 KGHSY and CDR2 FQNENV. Trimming took off 7 bases at V and 3 bases at J, with 13 bases between the two ends.

This clonotype was seen a few times. The chain employs TRBV29-1 and TRBJ1-2; D remains ambiguous. Germline lookup yields CDR1 SQVTM and CDR2 ANQGSEA. The ends were cut back, 7 bases at V and 6 bases at J, with 3 bases in the middle. The CDR3 runs to 8 residues. CDR3 loop: CSDNGYTF. CDR3 DNA sequence: TGCAGCGATAATGGCTACACCTTC.

This chain joins TRBV12-3 or TRBV12-4 and TRBJ2-7; 7 positions match TRBD2. V gave up 5 bases and J gave up 5 bases; unmatched junction bases: 12. The CDR3 contains 15 residues. The CDR3 bases are TGTGCCAGCAGTCCCCGGGACTACCTAGATGACGAGCAGTACTTC. Encoded protein: CASSPRDYLDDEQYF.

This clonotype was seen only a few times. The V and J genes are TRBV28 and TRBJ2-1, with 7 bases matching TRBD1. CDR1 and CDR2 (germline): MDHEN, SYDVKM. The CDR3 covers 12 residues. The V segment lost 5 bases and the J segment 9 bases; nucleotides outside the gene matches: 4. The chain's CDR3 is CASSIQGREQFF. DNA of the CDR3: TGTGCCAGCAGTATACAGGGGCGTGAGCAGTTCTTC. Full variable domain (missing parts from reference TRBV28 and TRBJ2-1): DVKVTQSSRYLVKRTGEKVFLECVQDMDHENMFWYRQDPGLGLRLIYFSYDVKMKEKGDIPEGYSVSREKKERFSLILESASTNQTSMYLCASSIQGREQFFGPGTRLTVL.